This TCR beta chain was sequenced in a study of blood T cell repertoires in COVID-19 (dated by TCRdb to about 2020). With respect to the entire study: Samples from collaborators originated in the United States, Italy and Spain and spanned both the acute and convalescent phases of COVID-19. Samples came from the ongoing ImmuneRACE study (first 160 participants) plus 1,254 subjects from 6 global collaborators. Nearly every sample came with metadata listing a de-identified subject ID, COVID-19 status, age in years and sex. The repertoires were released in a freely available public database intended as a resource for research on the immune response to SARS-CoV-2. Where HLA class I and class II types were available, the types were taken from metadata supplied by the sample provider, not from assay-based typing. The prospective study material was composed of cDNA or gDNA derived from T cells, B-cell-depleted T cells, or PBMCs. Deeply sampled blood TCRbeta repertoires from subjects exposed to, actively infected with, or recovered from COVID-19 were included in the dataset.

Of note for this clone: The antigen it binds to is not known. Qualities for individual bases were not recorded, and no much larger clone is one base off.

Paper-wide results and their limitations: Clinical and demographic metadata were provided uncurated, with the amount varying by source and participant.

As encoded in the germline V gene (reference sequence), CDR1 is SGHNT while CDR2 is YYREEE. Inclusive of the bounding cysteine and phenylalanine, the CDR3 is 12 residues long. Here the CDR3 DNA is all that survives: 36 bases in frame from base 1. V is reduced by 4 bases and J by 11 bases, leaving a spacing of 14 bases between them. Whole blood was collected in K2EDTA tubes by collaborating institutions according to the institutions' own protocols. Collaborator samples were shipped for TCRbeta analysis as frozen whole blood, isolated PBMCs, or DNA extracted from either sample type. The immunoSEQ Assay, a bias-controlled multiplex PCR, was used to amplify TCRbeta CDR3 regions from genomic DNA. The authors processed their data as follows. The number of nucleated cells in each sample was estimated from the amplification of reference gene primers within the assay. To quantify the absolute abundance of each unique TCRbeta CDR3 rearrangement, sequence reads were collapsed and filtered. For each sample, productive Simpson clonality was calculated as the square root of Simpson's diversity index across productive rearrangements. As stored in TCRdb, this immuneACCESS dataset retains in-frame rearrangements with V and J assigned. A fraction of the clones does not appear; measured against another copy, unresolved V genes explain less than half of the discrepancy, and the remainder lacks a known reason. The DNA gave D and trimming, while V, J and clone size come from that table. The sample includes roughly 70,000 clones, with less than 85% observed a single time. The ten largest clonotypes hold approximately 20% of the sample.

The sequencing sample was made of peripheral blood. The receptor comes from a man aged 55-75 years with acute or convalescent COVID-19. The sequence joins TRBV5-4 to TRBJ2-3, and perhaps TRBD1 as D gene, on 6 matching bases. The encoded CDR3 is CASSERGSGQYF. The DNA sequence is TGTGCCAGCAGCGAAAGGGGGAGTGGGCAGTATTTT.